This is a list of T cell receptor beta chains from one sample in a study of blood T cell repertoires in COVID-19. Sequenced by immunoSEQ multiplex PCR; TCRdb stores in-frame clones only, minus some. The profile shows approximately 190,000 clones, around 83% of them singletons. Sequencing input: peripheral blood. The receptor source for this set is a woman aged 35 to 49 with acute or convalescent COVID-19. The CDR3 runs from the conserved cysteine through the conserved F or W. A D gene is named only where the DNA matches it firmly. Size is stated for part of the rows, as once, few or many counts, or as a class when the clone is expanded.

d_call	v_call	clone_size	j_call	cdr3_aa	cdr3_nt
TRBD2	TRBV11-2	-	TRBJ2-7	CASRGLAGQKTYEQYF	TGTGCCAGCAGGGGACTAGCGGGACAGAAAACCTACGAGCAGTACTTC
TRBD1	TRBV19	once	TRBJ1-6	CASSSQGQQYNSPLHF	TGTGCCAGTAGTTCACAGGGGCAGCAGTATAATTCACCCCTCCACTTT
-	TRBV7-3	-	TRBJ2-2	CASSTKEAGELFF	TGTGCCAGCAGCACGAAAGAGGCCGGGGAGCTGTTTTTT
TRBD1	TRBV24-1	once	TRBJ2-1	CATDRDHNEQFF	TGTGCCACCGACAGGGACCACAATGAGCAGTTCTTC
TRBD1	TRBV7-2	-	TRBJ1-2	CASSRFPGQTNYGYTF	TGTGCCAGCAGTCGTTTTCCGGGACAGACCAACTATGGCTACACCTTC
TRBD2	TRBV18	-	TRBJ2-5	CASSPLPGTSIQETQYF	TGTGCCAGCTCACCACTCCCCGGGACTAGTATACAAGAGACCCAGTACTTC
-	TRBV2	once	TRBJ1-1	CASSWGGQQAFF	TGTGCCAGCAGTTGGGGCGGCCAACAAGCTTTCTTT
TRBD1	TRBV28	-	TRBJ2-7	CASSIVGTGRSGEQYF	TGTGCCAGCAGCATTGTAGGGACAGGACGTTCCGGCGAGCAGTACTTC
-	TRBV3-1/TRBV3-2	few	TRBJ1-6	CASSQPTNSSPLHF	TGTGCCAGCAGCCAACCGACAAATTCTTCACCCCTCCACTTT
-	TRBV2	-	TRBJ1-2	CATGNRVGYTF	TGTGCCACAGGGAACAGGGTCGGCTACACCTTC
-	TRBV19	-	TRBJ2-3	CASSRGTDTQYF	TGTGCCAGTAGTCGCGGGACCGATACGCAGTATTTT
TRBD1	TRBV6-5	-	TRBJ1-2	CASSIHRGLYGYTF	TGTGCCAGCAGTATCCACAGGGGGCTTTATGGCTACACCTTC
-	TRBV27	-	TRBJ2-7	CASSLEAQSSYEQYF	TGTGCCAGCAGTTTGGAGGCCCAAAGCTCCTACGAGCAGTACTTC